This TCR beta chain derives from a study of blood T cell repertoires in COVID-19. Trimming shortened V by 3 bases and J by 7 bases, and 9 bases separated the two germline ends. The V gene's germline CDR1 is MDHEN and CDR2 SYDVKM. CDR3 length: 12 amino acids. Assay used: immunoSEQ multiplex PCR; TCRdb lists only in-frame clones, some missing. The repertoire holds about 480,000 clones, with approximately 88% as singletons. This clone was observed a single time. The genes are TRBV28 and TRBJ1-2, with D possibly TRBD1 on 6 matching bases. The clonotype originates from a woman aged 50 to 65 with COVID-19, enrolled during active disease. The sample was peripheral blood. CDR3 residues: CASSFADSGYTF. As DNA, the CDR3 is TGTGCCAGCAGTTTTGCGGACAGTGGCTACACCTTC.